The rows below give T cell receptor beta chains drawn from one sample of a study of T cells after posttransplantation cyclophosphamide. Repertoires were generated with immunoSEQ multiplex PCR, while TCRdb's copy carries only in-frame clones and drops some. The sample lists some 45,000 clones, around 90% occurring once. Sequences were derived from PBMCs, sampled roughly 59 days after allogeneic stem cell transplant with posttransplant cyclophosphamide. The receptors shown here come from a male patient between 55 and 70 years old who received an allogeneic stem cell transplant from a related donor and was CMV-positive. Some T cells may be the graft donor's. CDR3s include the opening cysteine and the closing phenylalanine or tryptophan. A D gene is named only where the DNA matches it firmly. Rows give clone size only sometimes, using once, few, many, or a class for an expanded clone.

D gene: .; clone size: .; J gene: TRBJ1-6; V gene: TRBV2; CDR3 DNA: TGTGCCAGCAGTGACTTTCAGGGTAGCTCACCCCTCCACTTT; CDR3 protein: CASSDFQGSSPLHF
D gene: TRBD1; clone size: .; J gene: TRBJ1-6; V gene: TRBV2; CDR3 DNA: TGTGCCAGCAGTGAACAAGGACAGGGGCTCCCCCTCCACTTT; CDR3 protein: CASSEQGQGLPLHF
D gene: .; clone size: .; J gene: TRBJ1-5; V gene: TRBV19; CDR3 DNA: TGTGCCAGTAGTATGACACCGGGACACAAGGCGGGGGGCAATCAGCCCCAGCATTTT; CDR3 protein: CASSMTPGHKAGGNQPQHF
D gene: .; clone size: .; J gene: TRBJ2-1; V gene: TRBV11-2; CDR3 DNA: TGTGCCAGCAGCCCTACGATTAGCTCCTACAATGAGCAGTTCTTC; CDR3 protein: CASSPTISSYNEQFF
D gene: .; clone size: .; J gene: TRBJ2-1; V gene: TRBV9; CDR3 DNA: TGTGCCAGCAGCGAGGGGGAACAGGGCAAGAAGAGGAATGAGCAGTTCTTC; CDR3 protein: CASSEGEQGKKRNEQFF
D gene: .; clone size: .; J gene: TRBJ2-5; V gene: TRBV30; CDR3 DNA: TGTGCCTGGAATTGGGGAGGAGAGACCCAGTACTTC; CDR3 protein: CAWNWGGETQYF
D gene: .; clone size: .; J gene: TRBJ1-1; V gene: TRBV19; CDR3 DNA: TGTGCCAGTAGTATACAGGATATGAACACTGAAGCTTTCTTT; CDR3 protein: CASSIQDMNTEAFF
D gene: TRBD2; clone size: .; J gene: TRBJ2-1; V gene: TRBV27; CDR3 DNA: TGTGCCAGCTCCACTAGCGGGGGGTACAATGAGCAGTTCTTC; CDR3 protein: CASSTSGGYNEQFF
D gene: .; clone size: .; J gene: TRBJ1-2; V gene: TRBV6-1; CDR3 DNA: TGTGCCAGCAGTGAAGTTAACAGGGTGGGCTACACCTTC; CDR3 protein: CASSEVNRVGYTF
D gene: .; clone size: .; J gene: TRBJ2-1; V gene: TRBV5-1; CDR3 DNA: TGCGCCAGCAGCGGGAGCGGGTCCTCGCTTTTCTTTGATGAGCAGTTCTTC; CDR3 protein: CASSGSGSSLFFDEQFF
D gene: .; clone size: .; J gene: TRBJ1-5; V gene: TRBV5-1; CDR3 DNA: TGCGCCAGCAGCTTACAGGGATATAGCAATCAGCCCCAGCATTTT; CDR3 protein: CASSLQGYSNQPQHF
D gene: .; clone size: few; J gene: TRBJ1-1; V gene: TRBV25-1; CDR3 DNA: TGTGCCAGCAGTGAATCTCGGTACACTGAAGCTTTCTTT; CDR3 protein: CASSESRYTEAFF
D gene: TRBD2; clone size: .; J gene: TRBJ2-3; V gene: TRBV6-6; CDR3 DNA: TGTGCCAGCAGCCTAGGACTAGCGGCGGATACGCAGTATTTT; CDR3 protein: CASSLGLAADTQYF
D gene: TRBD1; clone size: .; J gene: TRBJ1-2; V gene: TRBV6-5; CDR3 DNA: TGTGCCAGCTCAAAATTCCGGGACAGGGTCTATGGCTACACCTTC; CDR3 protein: CASSKFRDRVYGYTF
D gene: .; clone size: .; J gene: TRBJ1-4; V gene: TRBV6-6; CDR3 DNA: TGTGCCAGCAGTTCCGCTAATGAAAAACTGTTTTTT; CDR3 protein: CASSSANEKLFF
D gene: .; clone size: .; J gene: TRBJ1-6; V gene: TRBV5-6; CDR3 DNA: TGTGCCAGCAGCTTGTGGCAGGGTAGTTCACCCCTCCACTTT; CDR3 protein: CASSLWQGSSPLHF
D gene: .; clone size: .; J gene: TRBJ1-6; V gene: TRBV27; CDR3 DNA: TGTGCCAGCAAAGGGGAAAATTCACCCCTCCACTTT; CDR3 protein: CASKGENSPLHF
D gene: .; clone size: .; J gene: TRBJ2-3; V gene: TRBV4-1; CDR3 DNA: TGCGCCAGCAGCCGGGGCCTGAACACAGATACGCAGTATTTT; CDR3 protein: CASSRGLNTDTQYF
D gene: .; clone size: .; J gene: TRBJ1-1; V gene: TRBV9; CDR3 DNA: TGTGCCAGCAGCGTCACCTCGAGGACTGAAGCTTTCTTT; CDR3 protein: CASSVTSRTEAFF
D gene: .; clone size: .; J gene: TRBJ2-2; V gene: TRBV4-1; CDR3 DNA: TGCGCCAGCAGCCAAGATTTCCGCCAGAAGAACACCGGGGAGCTGTTTTTT; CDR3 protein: CASSQDFRQKNTGELFF
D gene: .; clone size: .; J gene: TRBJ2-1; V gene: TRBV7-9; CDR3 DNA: TGTGCCAGCAGCCCCGGGGGAGAGGGATCCCGCGAGCAGTTCTTC; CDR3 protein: CASSPGGEGSREQFF
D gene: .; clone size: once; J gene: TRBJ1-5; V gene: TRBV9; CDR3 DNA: TGTGCCAGCAGCAAGACAGGTCTTAGCAATCAGCCCCAGCATTTT; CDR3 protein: CASSKTGLSNQPQHF
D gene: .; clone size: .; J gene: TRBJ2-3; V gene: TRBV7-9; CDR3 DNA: TGTGCCAGCAGCTTTGTACAGAACACAGATACGCAGTATTTT; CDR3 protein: CASSFVQNTDTQYF
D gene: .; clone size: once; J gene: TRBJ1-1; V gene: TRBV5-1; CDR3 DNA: TGCGCCAGCAGCTTGGGAGCGGGGGACACTGAAGCTTTCTTT; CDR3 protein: CASSLGAGDTEAFF
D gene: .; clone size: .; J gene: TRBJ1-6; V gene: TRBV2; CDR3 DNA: TGTGCCAGCAAGGGTGGGGCTGGGTCACCCCTCCACTTT; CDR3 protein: CASKGGAGSPLHF
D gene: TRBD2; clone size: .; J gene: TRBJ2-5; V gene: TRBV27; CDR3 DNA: TGTGCCAGCAGTTTCGGGAGCGGGGGGGCACAAGAGACCCAGTACTTC; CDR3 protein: CASSFGSGGAQETQYF
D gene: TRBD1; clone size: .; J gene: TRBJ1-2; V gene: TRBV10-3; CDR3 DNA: TGTGCCATCACCGGACAGGGGGCATTCAATGGCTACACCTTC; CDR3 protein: CAITGQGAFNGYTF
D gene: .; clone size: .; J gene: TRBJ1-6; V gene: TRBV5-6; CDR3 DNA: TGTGCCAGCAGCTTGTCGTTTAATTCACCCCTCCACTTT; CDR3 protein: CASSLSFNSPLHF
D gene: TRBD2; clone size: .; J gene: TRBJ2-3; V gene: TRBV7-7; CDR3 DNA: TGTGCCAGCAGCCCGTTTCTAGCGGGGGTGTCAGATACGCAGTATTTT; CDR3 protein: CASSPFLAGVSDTQYF
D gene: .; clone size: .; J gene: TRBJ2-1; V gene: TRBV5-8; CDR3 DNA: TGTGCCAGCAGCCCTCGGGGGAGGGGGTTCAATGAGCAGTTCTTC; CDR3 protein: CASSPRGRGFNEQFF
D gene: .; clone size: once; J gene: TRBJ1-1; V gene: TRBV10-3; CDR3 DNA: TGTGCCATCAGTCCGGCAGGCTCCAACACTGAAGCTTTCTTT; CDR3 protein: CAISPAGSNTEAFF
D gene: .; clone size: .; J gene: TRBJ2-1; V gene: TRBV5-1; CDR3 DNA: TGCGCCAGCAGGCGTACCGACAGTTCATACTACAATGAGCAGTTCTTC; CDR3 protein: CASRRTDSSYYNEQFF
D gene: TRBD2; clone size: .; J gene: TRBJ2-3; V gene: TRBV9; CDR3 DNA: TGTGCCAGCAGCGTAGGGACTAGCACAATAGATACGCAGTATTTT; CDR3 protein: CASSVGTSTIDTQYF
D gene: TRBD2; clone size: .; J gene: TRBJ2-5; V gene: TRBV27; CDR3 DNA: TGTGCCAGCAGTTCCCTAGCGGGGGCGGGAGAGACCCAGTACTTC; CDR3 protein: CASSSLAGAGETQYF